The 10 T cell receptor beta chains listed next were all sequenced from one sample in a study of cytomegalovirus exposure and HLA in healthy donors. 13 Jbeta primers and 60 Vbeta primers were used for the PCR. The table came from immunoSEQ multiplex PCR; TCRdb's copy has only in-frame clones and leaves some out. The sample lists 99,000 or so clones; around 74% were seen once. Specimen: PBMCs. These receptor sequences come from a woman in her thirties or forties in good health and CMV-seropositive.

The chain recombines TRBV6-6 with TRBJ2-1, with 12 nucleotides matching TRBD2. This CDR3 has 16 residues. V trimming: 6 bases; J trimming: 8 bases; junction bases outside the gene matches: 11. The V gene's germline CDR1 is MNHNY and CDR2 SVGAGI (reference sequence). The CDR3 reads CASRLGASGGGHEQFF. The CDR3 DNA reads as TGTGCCAGCAGGCTGGGGGCTAGCGGGGGGGGGCATGAGCAGTTCTTC.

The chain joins TRBV28 to TRBJ2-1; TRBD2 aligns across 10 bases. Germline V CDR1 and CDR2: MDHEN, SYDVKM. This CDR3 has 14 residues. Trimming removed 6 bases from V and 9 bases from J; junction bases left unmatched: 8. CDR3 coding DNA: TGTGCCAGCAGCCCCGGGACTAGCGTCGGTGAGCAGTTCTTC. As protein: CASSPGTSVGEQFF.

The V and J genes are TRBV7-6 and TRBJ2-3, with TRBD2 matching over 7 bases. The CDR3 is made up of 17 amino acids. The germline gives CDR1 SGHVS, CDR2 FNYEAQ. Trimming removed 4 bases from V and 0 bases from J; junction bases left unmatched: 10. The CDR3 protein is CASSSRPRGRSTDTQYF. The CDR3, as DNA: TGTGCCAGCAGCTCGAGGCCGCGGGGGAGAAGCACAGATACGCAGTATTTT.

The CDR3 here is CASSLPGTGFYEQYF. For the CDR3, the DNA is TGTGCCAGCAGCTTACCCGGGACAGGGTTTTACGAGCAGTACTTC. The chain recombines TRBV7-6 with TRBJ2-7; TRBD1 aligns across 9 bases. After removal of 2 bases from V and 4 bases from J, the junction contained 6 bases not matched to a gene. Germline V gene data show CDR1 as SGHVS and CDR2 as FNYEAQ. The CDR3 sequence is 15 residues long.

The V call is TRBV4-1, the J call TRBJ2-5; D is unresolved. The CDR3 has 15 amino acids. The V end was cut by 4 bases, the J end by 6 bases, with 18 bases between. Germline CDR1 and CDR2: MGHRA and YSYEKL. The CDR3 DNA reads as TGCGCCAGCAGCCCGGCGGCTAGTGCCGGTCAGACCCAGTACTTC. This sequence encodes CASSPAASAGQTQYF.

This clone was seen a few times. This rearrangement joins TRBV18 to TRBJ1-2; D might be TRBD1 (5 bases). CDR3 length: 14 amino acids. V was shortened by 3 bases and J by 9 bases, with 17 bases between the two germline ends. Germline CDR1 reads KGHSH; CDR2 reads LQKENI. The CDR3 DNA sequence: TGTGCCAGCTCACCGGATAAAACGGGGGACCGCTACACCTTC. Its translation: CASSPDKTGDRYTF.

CDR3 amino acids: CASSVGGATGGNTIYF. DNA of the CDR3: TGTGCCAGCAGCGTAGGGGGCGCCACGGGCGGAAACACCATATATTTT. V usage is TRBV9 and J usage is TRBJ1-3; perhaps TRBD1 as D (5 bases). The CDR3 sequence is 16 residues long. V was shortened by 0 bases and J by 4 bases, with 14 bases between the two germline ends. The germline gives CDR1 SGDLS, CDR2 YYNGEE. Using reference TRBV9 and TRBJ1-3 for the parts outside the CDR3, the full variable domain is DSGVTQTPKHLITATGQRVTLRCSPRSGDLSVYWYQQSLDQGLQFLIQYYNGEERAKGNILERFSAQQFPDLHSELNLSSLELGDSALYFCASSVGGATGGNTIYFGEGSWLTVV.

This chain connects TRBV27 to TRBJ2-7, with D possibly matching TRBD1 (6 bases). Germline CDR1 is MNHEY and CDR2 is SMNVEV (reference sequence). This CDR3 spans 13 amino acids. In nucleotides, the CDR3 is TGTGCGATAAAACCGGGACAACCCTACGAGCAGTACTTC. Its protein product is CAIKPGQPYEQYF.

This sequence joins TRBV19 and TRBJ1-1; TRBD1 might be the D (6 bases). Germline V lookup: CDR1 LNHDA, CDR2 SQIVND (reference sequence). This CDR3 has 13 amino acids. Trimming took off 5 bases at V and 8 bases at J, with 15 bases between the two ends. The CDR3 DNA reads TGTGCCAGTAGTTGGCAGGGGAAACACGAAGCTTTCTTT. This sequence encodes CASSWQGKHEAFF.

The CDR3 nucleotides are TGCGCCAGCAGCGTAACTAGTAACAATTTTGAGCAGTACTTC. It is translated as CASSVTSNNFEQYF. The V and J genes are TRBV5-1 and TRBJ2-7; D is perhaps TRBD2 (5 bases). Germline CDR1 SGHRS, CDR2 YFSETQ. CDR3 length equals 14 residues. V was pared by 4 bases and J by 7 bases, with 18 bases between.